This is a list of T cell receptor beta chains from one sample in a study of metastatic and nonmetastatic thyroid tumors. TCRdb re-clonotyped the PCR reads via MiXCR. The sample carries under 30,000 clones, 23% recorded once. Sequencing was performed on blood. These receptors all stem from a female donor with papillary thyroid cancer or a benign thyroid nodule (not recorded which). Some clones in this sample may be carry-over from other donors' samples. The conserved cysteine and the conserved F or W are not part of the CDR3 here. The order of the fields is J gene, V gene, CDR3 protein.

TRBJ1-5 TRBV6-2/TRBV6-3 ASSYSTGGVTNQPQH
TRBJ2-7 TRBV6-1 ASSERDRGQGSYEQY
TRBJ1-1 TRBV6-5 ASSYPPTGMAF
TRBJ2-1 TRBV9 ASSVVGTSDSYNEQF
TRBJ2-2 TRBV7-8 ASSSRWGNTGELF
TRBJ1-1 TRBV2 ASSDTILNTEAF
TRBJ2-7 TRBV12-3/TRBV12-4 ASRSGSSYEQY
TRBJ1-5 TRBV6-1 ASRTTGQGAFQPQH
TRBJ2-4 TRBV5-4 ASSQQGANIQY
TRBJ1-3 TRBV6-5 ASSSPGPLRVNTIY
TRBJ1-4 TRBV25-1 ASSEDSVGIGEKLF
TRBJ2-1 TRBV6-2/TRBV6-3 ASSFPQGGQF
TRBJ1-2 TRBV28 ASSRDRGLGFYGYT
TRBJ2-1 TRBV10-1 ASTSGSSGINEQF
TRBJ1-2 TRBV12-3/TRBV12-4 ASSLGGYGGYT
TRBJ2-3 TRBV19 ASSPTRGAEDTQY
TRBJ2-1 TRBV12-5 ASGERNEQF
TRBJ1-6 TRBV5-6 ASSLFSGRDSPLH
TRBJ2-7 TRBV5-5 ASSLDWREWNEQC
TRBJ2-1 TRBV5-4 ASSSLIAGWVSYEQF
TRBJ2-1 TRBV11-2 ASSLVLAGTVEQF
TRBJ2-5 TRBV7-9 ASSPTGQLNRETQY
TRBJ1-3 TRBV4-1 ASSQDPTSVGNTIY
TRBJ2-7 TRBV28 ASSLLGSGRGKYEQY
TRBJ2-6 TRBV6-1 ANKVARGANVLT
TRBJ2-7 TRBV5-1 ASSLDNYEQY